The rows below give T cell receptor beta chains drawn from one sample of a study of blood T cell repertoires in COVID-19. The assay was immunoSEQ multiplex PCR, and TCRdb's table has in-frame clones only and misses some. The sample has fewer than 200,000 clones; more than 75% are singletons. The sequenced sample consisted of PBMCs or T cells enriched from blood (not recorded which). The receptors here all came from a human donor with acute COVID-19. The donor label of this sample is uncertain. Each CDR3 is given with its conserved first and last residue. D genes are given only for firm matches. A clone size is listed for some rows: how often the clone was seen (once, few, many), or a class if it is expanded.

d_gene: TRBD1; abundance: -; j_gene: TRBJ2-7; v_gene: TRBV2; CDR3aa: CARGDRVSLYEQYF; CDR3nt: TGTGCCAGGGGAGACAGGGTATCTCTCTACGAGCAGTACTTC
d_gene: TRBD1; abundance: once; j_gene: TRBJ2-3; v_gene: TRBV2; CDR3aa: CASRRQGADTQYF; CDR3nt: TGTGCCAGCAGACGACAGGGTGCAGATACGCAGTATTTT
d_gene: -; abundance: -; j_gene: TRBJ1-1; v_gene: TRBV5-5; CDR3aa: CASSPRTVRGTEAFF; CDR3nt: TGTGCCAGCAGCCCGAGGACCGTAAGGGGGACTGAAGCTTTCTTT
d_gene: -; abundance: -; j_gene: TRBJ2-2; v_gene: TRBV6-5; CDR3aa: CASTPKTNTGELFF; CDR3nt: TGTGCCAGCACCCCCAAAACGAACACCGGGGAGCTGTTTTTT
d_gene: TRBD1; abundance: -; j_gene: TRBJ1-2; v_gene: TRBV4-1; CDR3aa: CASSQPRDRVDGYTF; CDR3nt: TGCGCCAGCAGCCAACCCCGGGACAGGGTGGATGGCTACACCTTC
d_gene: -; abundance: -; j_gene: TRBJ2-3; v_gene: TRBV4-2; CDR3aa: CASSQEAQTTDTQYF; CDR3nt: TGTGCCAGCAGCCAAGAGGCACAGACCACAGATACGCAGTATTTT
d_gene: TRBD2; abundance: -; j_gene: TRBJ2-1; v_gene: TRBV5-4; CDR3aa: CASSLDAGGLSSYNEQFF; CDR3nt: TGTGCCAGCAGCTTGGATGCGGGGGGCCTAAGCTCCTACAATGAGCAGTTCTTC
d_gene: -; abundance: -; j_gene: TRBJ2-5; v_gene: TRBV5-1; CDR3aa: CASSLEGGGETQYF; CDR3nt: TGCGCCAGCAGCTTGGAAGGGGGTGGAGAGACCCAGTACTTC
d_gene: -; abundance: -; j_gene: TRBJ2-1; v_gene: TRBV12-3/TRBV12-4; CDR3aa: CASSLSTANEQFF; CDR3nt: TGTGCCAGCAGTCTATCGACAGCCAATGAGCAGTTCTTC
d_gene: -; abundance: -; j_gene: TRBJ1-5; v_gene: TRBV9; CDR3aa: CASSVGGLGQPQHF; CDR3nt: TGTGCCAGCAGCGTAGGGGGGCTTGGGCAGCCCCAGCATTTT
d_gene: -; abundance: -; j_gene: TRBJ1-2; v_gene: TRBV6-5; CDR3aa: CASGHRGRDYGYTF; CDR3nt: TGTGCCAGCGGCCATAGGGGGAGGGACTATGGCTACACCTTC
d_gene: -; abundance: -; j_gene: TRBJ1-5; v_gene: TRBV6-2/TRBV6-3; CDR3aa: CASSPGQYQPQHF; CDR3nt: TGTGCCAGCAGTCCAGGGCAGTATCAGCCCCAGCATTTT
d_gene: TRBD2; abundance: once; j_gene: TRBJ2-5; v_gene: TRBV4-3; CDR3aa: CASSQDTAGETQYF; CDR3nt: TGCGCCAGCAGCCAAGATACAGCGGGGGAGACCCAGTACTTC
d_gene: -; abundance: -; j_gene: TRBJ1-5; v_gene: TRBV19; CDR3aa: CASSMRQGNQPQHF; CDR3nt: TGTGCCAGTAGTATGCGGCAGGGGAATCAGCCCCAGCATTTT
d_gene: -; abundance: -; j_gene: TRBJ2-5; v_gene: TRBV5-1; CDR3aa: CASSLESTRETQYF; CDR3nt: TGCGCCAGCAGCTTGGAGAGTACCCGTGAGACCCAGTACTTC
d_gene: TRBD1; abundance: few; j_gene: TRBJ1-1; v_gene: TRBV7-9; CDR3aa: CASSPGQGLNTEAFF; CDR3nt: TGTGCCAGCAGCCCCGGACAGGGTCTGAACACTGAAGCTTTCTTT
d_gene: -; abundance: -; j_gene: TRBJ1-2; v_gene: TRBV28; CDR3aa: CASSTGMGGYTF; CDR3nt: TGTGCCAGCAGCACGGGGATGGGTGGCTACACCTTC
d_gene: -; abundance: -; j_gene: TRBJ2-1; v_gene: TRBV12-3/TRBV12-4; CDR3aa: CASSLTYNEQFF; CDR3nt: TGTGCCAGCAGTCTCACTTACAATGAGCAGTTCTTC
d_gene: TRBD1; abundance: -; j_gene: TRBJ1-1; v_gene: TRBV6-1; CDR3aa: CASSEDGTVVNTEAFF; CDR3nt: TGTGCCAGCAGTGAAGATGGGACAGTTGTGAACACTGAAGCTTTCTTT
d_gene: TRBD1; abundance: once; j_gene: TRBJ2-6; v_gene: TRBV19; CDR3aa: CASSGIKTGQPGANVLTF; CDR3nt: TGTGCCAGTAGTGGGATTAAGACAGGGCAGCCTGGGGCCAACGTCCTGACTTTC
d_gene: TRBD1; abundance: -; j_gene: TRBJ1-1; v_gene: TRBV25-1; CDR3aa: CASSPRLGTGGTEAFF; CDR3nt: TGTGCCAGCAGCCCAAGGTTGGGGACAGGGGGCACTGAAGCTTTCTTT
d_gene: TRBD1; abundance: -; j_gene: TRBJ2-7; v_gene: TRBV6-5; CDR3aa: CASKQDRRTYEQYF; CDR3nt: TGTGCCAGCAAACAGGACAGGCGGACCTACGAGCAGTACTTC
d_gene: TRBD1; abundance: few; j_gene: TRBJ1-4; v_gene: TRBV4-3; CDR3aa: CASSQDRGTTGGEKLFF; CDR3nt: TGCGCCAGCAGCCAAGATCGGGGGACGACAGGGGGTGAAAAACTGTTTTTT
d_gene: -; abundance: -; j_gene: TRBJ1-3; v_gene: TRBV7-2; CDR3aa: CASSPRMTVNSGNTIYF; CDR3nt: TGTGCCAGCAGCCCCAGAATGACAGTAAACTCTGGAAACACCATATATTTT
d_gene: -; abundance: -; j_gene: TRBJ1-1; v_gene: TRBV15; CDR3aa: CATSRAAAGTEAFF; CDR3nt: TGTGCCACCAGCAGAGCGGCTGCCGGGACTGAAGCTTTCTTT
d_gene: TRBD2; abundance: -; j_gene: TRBJ2-1; v_gene: TRBV18; CDR3aa: CASSPGLAGGYEQFF; CDR3nt: TGTGCCAGCTCTCCGGGACTAGCGGGGGGTTATGAGCAGTTCTTC
d_gene: -; abundance: -; j_gene: TRBJ1-6; v_gene: TRBV9; CDR3aa: CASSVGDRSSPLHF; CDR3nt: TGTGCCAGCAGCGTCGGGGATAGAAGTTCACCCCTCCACTTT
d_gene: TRBD1; abundance: -; j_gene: TRBJ1-6; v_gene: TRBV19; CDR3aa: CATNPGTGGSPLHF; CDR3nt: TGTGCCACGAATCCCGGGACAGGGGGTTCACCCCTCCACTTT
d_gene: -; abundance: -; j_gene: TRBJ2-1; v_gene: TRBV5-1; CDR3aa: CASRDSQVLEQFF; CDR3nt: TGCGCCAGCAGAGATTCACAGGTCCTTGAGCAGTTCTTC
d_gene: -; abundance: -; j_gene: TRBJ2-2; v_gene: TRBV11-2; CDR3aa: CASSPRAGIMNTGELFF; CDR3nt: TGTGCCAGCAGCCCTAGGGCGGGGATAATGAACACCGGAGAGCTGTTTTTT
d_gene: TRBD1; abundance: -; j_gene: TRBJ2-3; v_gene: TRBV5-1; CDR3aa: CASSLRDSARSTDTQYF; CDR3nt: TGCGCCAGCAGCTTGAGGGACAGTGCCAGAAGCACAGATACGCAGTATTTT
d_gene: TRBD1; abundance: -; j_gene: TRBJ1-5; v_gene: TRBV2; CDR3aa: CASSGQQGARNQPQHF; CDR3nt: TGTGCCAGCAGTGGACAACAGGGGGCTCGCAATCAGCCCCAGCATTTT
d_gene: TRBD1; abundance: once; j_gene: TRBJ1-6; v_gene: TRBV9; CDR3aa: CASRDRDSSPLHF; CDR3nt: TGTGCCAGCCGAGACAGGGATAGTTCACCCCTCCACTTT
d_gene: -; abundance: few; j_gene: TRBJ1-1; v_gene: TRBV19; CDR3aa: CASSSSGVTEAFF; CDR3nt: TGTGCCAGTAGTTCGTCAGGGGTTACTGAAGCTTTCTTT
d_gene: TRBD2; abundance: -; j_gene: TRBJ2-7; v_gene: TRBV13; CDR3aa: CASSLAGIYEQYF; CDR3nt: TGTGCCAGCAGCCTAGCGGGAATCTACGAGCAGTACTTC
d_gene: -; abundance: -; j_gene: TRBJ2-3; v_gene: TRBV10-3; CDR3aa: CAISAADSRGGDTQYF; CDR3nt: TGTGCCATCAGCGCCGCGGACAGCCGCGGGGGAGATACGCAGTATTTT
d_gene: TRBD1; abundance: few; j_gene: TRBJ1-6; v_gene: TRBV27; CDR3aa: CASRSGTGGDSYNSPLHF; CDR3nt: TGTGCCAGCAGGTCCGGGACAGGGGGGGACTCCTATAATTCACCCCTCCACTTT
d_gene: -; abundance: once; j_gene: TRBJ2-7; v_gene: TRBV27; CDR3aa: CASSLGAGIPTYEQYF; CDR3nt: TGTGCCAGCAGTTTAGGAGCGGGCATTCCGACCTACGAGCAGTACTTC
d_gene: TRBD2; abundance: -; j_gene: TRBJ2-7; v_gene: TRBV7-8; CDR3aa: CASSQPRVGGEQYF; CDR3nt: TGTGCCAGCAGCCAACCGCGCGTGGGGGGGGAGCAGTACTTC
d_gene: -; abundance: -; j_gene: TRBJ1-2; v_gene: TRBV11-2; CDR3aa: CASSPGHRYGYTF; CDR3nt: TGTGCCAGCAGCCCGGGACACCGCTATGGCTACACCTTC
d_gene: -; abundance: -; j_gene: TRBJ2-7; v_gene: TRBV5-8; CDR3aa: CASSLTGSYEQYF; CDR3nt: TGTGCCAGCAGCTTGACAGGGTCGTACGAGCAGTACTTC
d_gene: -; abundance: -; j_gene: TRBJ2-2; v_gene: TRBV2; CDR3aa: CASSVGTQLEGELFF; CDR3nt: TGTGCCAGCAGTGTAGGGACACAACTGGAAGGGGAGCTGTTTTTT
d_gene: TRBD1; abundance: -; j_gene: TRBJ1-1; v_gene: TRBV5-1; CDR3aa: CASSSGQGAIGEAFF; CDR3nt: TGCGCCAGCAGCTCGGGACAGGGGGCTATCGGTGAAGCTTTCTTT
d_gene: -; abundance: -; j_gene: TRBJ1-4; v_gene: TRBV5-1; CDR3aa: CASSLNGGNEKLFF; CDR3nt: TGCGCCAGCAGCTTAAACGGGGGGAATGAAAAACTGTTTTTT
d_gene: -; abundance: once; j_gene: TRBJ2-1; v_gene: TRBV9; CDR3aa: CASSVEPGKYNEQFF; CDR3nt: TGTGCCAGCAGCGTAGAACCAGGAAAATACAATGAGCAGTTCTTC
d_gene: -; abundance: once; j_gene: TRBJ1-2; v_gene: TRBV12-5; CDR3aa: CASGTTGLANYGYTF; CDR3nt: TGTGCTAGTGGTACAACAGGGTTAGCTAACTATGGCTACACCTTC
d_gene: TRBD1; abundance: -; j_gene: TRBJ2-6; v_gene: TRBV30; CDR3aa: CAWSDRGSGANVLTF; CDR3nt: TGTGCCTGGAGTGACAGGGGATCTGGGGCCAACGTCCTGACTTTC
d_gene: TRBD1; abundance: -; j_gene: TRBJ1-1; v_gene: TRBV5-5; CDR3aa: CASSLGWDRNTEAFF; CDR3nt: TGTGCCAGCAGCTTGGGGTGGGACAGGAACACTGAAGCTTTCTTT
d_gene: TRBD1; abundance: -; j_gene: TRBJ2-2; v_gene: TRBV19; CDR3aa: CAGAGGNTGELFF; CDR3nt: TGTGCCGGTGCAGGGGGTAACACCGGGGAGCTGTTTTTT
d_gene: TRBD2; abundance: -; j_gene: TRBJ2-1; v_gene: TRBV3-1/TRBV3-2; CDR3aa: CASSLGTSSERFF; CDR3nt: TGTGCCAGCAGCCTGGGGACTAGCAGCGAGCGGTTCTTC
d_gene: -; abundance: -; j_gene: TRBJ1-4; v_gene: TRBV19; CDR3aa: CASKGATSTNEKLFF; CDR3nt: TGTGCCAGTAAGGGAGCCACGTCAACTAATGAAAAACTGTTTTTT
d_gene: -; abundance: -; j_gene: TRBJ2-2; v_gene: TRBV9; CDR3aa: CASSVGAIGELFF; CDR3nt: TGTGCCAGCAGCGTAGGAGCGATCGGGGAGCTGTTTTTT
d_gene: -; abundance: -; j_gene: TRBJ1-1; v_gene: TRBV6-5; CDR3aa: CASSYGGVNTEAFF; CDR3nt: TGTGCCAGCAGCTACGGGGGGGTGAACACTGAAGCTTTCTTT
d_gene: -; abundance: -; j_gene: TRBJ1-4; v_gene: TRBV7-9; CDR3aa: CASSFPDFNEKLFF; CDR3nt: TGTGCCAGCAGCTTTCCCGACTTCAATGAAAAACTGTTTTTT
d_gene: -; abundance: few; j_gene: TRBJ1-5; v_gene: TRBV7-2; CDR3aa: CASSLSTGRNQPQHF; CDR3nt: TGTGCCAGCAGCCTTAGCACAGGGCGCAATCAGCCCCAGCATTTT